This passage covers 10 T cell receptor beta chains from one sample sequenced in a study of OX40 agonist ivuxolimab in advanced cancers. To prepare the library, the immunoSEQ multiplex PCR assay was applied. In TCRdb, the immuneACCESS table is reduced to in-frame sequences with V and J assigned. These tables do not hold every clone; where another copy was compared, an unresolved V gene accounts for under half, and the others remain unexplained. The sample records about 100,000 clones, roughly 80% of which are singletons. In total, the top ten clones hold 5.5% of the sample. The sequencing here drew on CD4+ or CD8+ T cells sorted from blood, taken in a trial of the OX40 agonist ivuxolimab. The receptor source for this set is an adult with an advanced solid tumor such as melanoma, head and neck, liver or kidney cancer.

The CDR3 coding sequence is TGTGCCAGCTCACCCGACGGGGGGCGGCAAGAGACCCAGTACTTC. Its protein product is CASSPDGGRQETQYF. The rearrangement joins TRBV18 to TRBJ2-5; D perhaps matches TRBD2 (7 bases). Trimming pared 3 bases from V and 2 bases from J, leaving 13 bases between. This CDR3 has 15 amino acids. CDR1 and CDR2 (germline): KGHSH, LQKENI.

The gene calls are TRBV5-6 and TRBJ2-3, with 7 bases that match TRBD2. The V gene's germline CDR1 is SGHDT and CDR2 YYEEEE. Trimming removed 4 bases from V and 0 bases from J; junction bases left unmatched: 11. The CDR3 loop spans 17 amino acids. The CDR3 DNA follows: TGTGCCAGCAGCCAGGCTAGCGGACTCGCTAGCACAGATACGCAGTATTTT. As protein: CASSQASGLASTDTQYF. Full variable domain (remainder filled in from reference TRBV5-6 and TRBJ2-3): DAGVTQSPTHLIKTRGQQVTLRCSPKSGHDTVSWYQQALGQGPQFIFQYYEEEERQRGNFPDRFSGHQFPNYSSELNVNALLLGDSALYLCASSQASGLASTDTQYFGPGTRLTVL.

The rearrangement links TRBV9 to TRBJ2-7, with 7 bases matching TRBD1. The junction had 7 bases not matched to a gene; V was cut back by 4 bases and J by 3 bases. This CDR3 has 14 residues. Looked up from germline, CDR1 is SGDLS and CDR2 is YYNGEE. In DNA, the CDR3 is TGTGCCAGCAGCCAAACAGGGGTCGGCTACGAGCAGTACTTC. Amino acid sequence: CASSQTGVGYEQYF.

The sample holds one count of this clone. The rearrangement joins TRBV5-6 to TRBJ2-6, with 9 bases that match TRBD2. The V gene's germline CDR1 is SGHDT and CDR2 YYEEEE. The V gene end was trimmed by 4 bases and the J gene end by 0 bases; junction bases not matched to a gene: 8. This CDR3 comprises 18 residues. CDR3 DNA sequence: TGTGCCAGCAGCGTGGGAATAGCGGGGGTCTCTGGGGCCAACGTCCTGACTTTC. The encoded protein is CASSVGIAGVSGANVLTF.

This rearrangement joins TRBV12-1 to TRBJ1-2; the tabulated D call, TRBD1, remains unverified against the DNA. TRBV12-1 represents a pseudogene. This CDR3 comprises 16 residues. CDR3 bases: TGTGCCAGCAGCTCCGGGACAGGTACTTTAGAGTATGGCTACACCTTC. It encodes CASSSGTGTLEYGYTF.

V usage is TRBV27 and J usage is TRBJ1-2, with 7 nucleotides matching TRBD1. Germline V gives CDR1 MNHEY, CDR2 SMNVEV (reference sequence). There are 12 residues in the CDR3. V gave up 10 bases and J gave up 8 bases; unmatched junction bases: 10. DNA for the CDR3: TGTGCCACCGGCCGACAGGGCCAAGGCTACACCTTC. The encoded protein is CATGRQGQGYTF.

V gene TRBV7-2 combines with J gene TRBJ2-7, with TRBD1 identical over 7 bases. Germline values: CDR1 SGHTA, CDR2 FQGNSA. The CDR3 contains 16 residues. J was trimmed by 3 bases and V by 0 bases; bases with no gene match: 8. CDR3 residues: CASSLALKGGVYEQYF. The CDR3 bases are TGTGCCAGCAGCTTAGCGCTGAAAGGGGGCGTCTACGAGCAGTACTTC.

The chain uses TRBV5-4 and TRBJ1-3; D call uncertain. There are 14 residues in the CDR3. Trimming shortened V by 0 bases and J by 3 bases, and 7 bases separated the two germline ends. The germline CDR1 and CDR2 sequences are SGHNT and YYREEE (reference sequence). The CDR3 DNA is TGTGCCAGCAGCTTGGCCGGCGGTGGAAACACCATATATTTT. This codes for CASSLAGGGNTIYF.

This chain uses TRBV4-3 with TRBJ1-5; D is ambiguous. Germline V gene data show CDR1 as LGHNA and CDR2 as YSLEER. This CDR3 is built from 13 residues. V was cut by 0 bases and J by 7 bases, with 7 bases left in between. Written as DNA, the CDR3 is TGCGCCAGCAGCCAAGATTTGTGGCAGCCCCAGCATTTT. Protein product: CASSQDLWQPQHF.

The CDR3: CAISATERTEAFF. The CDR3 DNA is TGTGCCATCAGCGCGACAGAGAGGACTGAAGCTTTCTTT. The chain recombines TRBV10-3 with TRBJ1-1; possibly TRBD1 for D (5 bases). Germline lookup yields CDR1 ENHRY and CDR2 SYGVKD. V shed 6 bases and J shed 5 bases, with 13 bases lying between them. The CDR3 spans 13 residues.